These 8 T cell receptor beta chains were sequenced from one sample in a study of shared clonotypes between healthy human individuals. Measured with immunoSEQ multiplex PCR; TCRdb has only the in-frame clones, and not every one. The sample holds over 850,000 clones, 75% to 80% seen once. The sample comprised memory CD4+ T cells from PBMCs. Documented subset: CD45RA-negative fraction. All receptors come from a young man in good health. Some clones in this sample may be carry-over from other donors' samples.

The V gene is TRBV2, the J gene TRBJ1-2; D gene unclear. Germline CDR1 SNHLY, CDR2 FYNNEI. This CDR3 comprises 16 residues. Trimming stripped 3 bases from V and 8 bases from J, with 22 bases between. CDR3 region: CASSEGRTAVFGGYTF. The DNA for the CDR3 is TGTGCCAGCAGTGAGGGGAGGACGGCCGTCTTCGGGGGCTACACCTTC.

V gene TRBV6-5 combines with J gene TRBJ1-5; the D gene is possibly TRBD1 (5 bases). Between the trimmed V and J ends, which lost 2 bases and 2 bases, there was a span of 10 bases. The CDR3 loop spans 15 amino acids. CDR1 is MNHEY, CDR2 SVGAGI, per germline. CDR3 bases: TGTGCCAGCAGTTACGGTAGGGGAGGCAATCAGCCCCAGCATTTT. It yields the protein CASSYGRGGNQPQHF.

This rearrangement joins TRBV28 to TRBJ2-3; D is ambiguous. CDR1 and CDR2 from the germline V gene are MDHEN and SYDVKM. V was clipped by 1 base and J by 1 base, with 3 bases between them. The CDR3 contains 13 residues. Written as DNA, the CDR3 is TGTGCCAGCAGTTTATACGGCACAGATACGCAGTATTTT. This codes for CASSLYGTDTQYF.

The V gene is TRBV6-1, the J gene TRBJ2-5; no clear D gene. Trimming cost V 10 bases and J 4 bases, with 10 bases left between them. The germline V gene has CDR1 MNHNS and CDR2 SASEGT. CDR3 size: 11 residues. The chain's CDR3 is CATTAAETQYF. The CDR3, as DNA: TGTGCCACCACGGCGGCAGAGACCCAGTACTTC.

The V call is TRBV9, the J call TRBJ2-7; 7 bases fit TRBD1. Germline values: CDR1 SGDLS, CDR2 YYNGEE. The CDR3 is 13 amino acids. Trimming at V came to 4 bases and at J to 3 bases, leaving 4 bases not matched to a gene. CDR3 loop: CASSPRTGYEQYF. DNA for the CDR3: TGTGCCAGCAGCCCTCGGACAGGCTACGAGCAGTACTTC.

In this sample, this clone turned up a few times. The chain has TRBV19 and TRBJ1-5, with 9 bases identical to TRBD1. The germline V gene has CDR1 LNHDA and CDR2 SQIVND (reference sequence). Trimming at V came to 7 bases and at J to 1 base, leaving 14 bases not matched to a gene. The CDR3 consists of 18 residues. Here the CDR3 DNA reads TGTGCCAGTACTACCAAGGGACAGGGAGTTGGCAGCAATCAGCCCCAGCATTTT. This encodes CASTTKGQGVGSNQPQHF.

The CDR3 sequence: CATGRPGAGNTIYF. The CDR3 region has the DNA TGTGCCACCGGGCGGCCGGGAGCTGGAAACACCATATATTTT. The genes are TRBV7-9 and TRBJ1-3; D is ambiguous. The CDR3 contains 14 residues. V lost 10 bases, J lost 2 bases, and 15 bases lay in between. The germline V gene has CDR1 SEHNR and CDR2 FQNEAQ (reference sequence).

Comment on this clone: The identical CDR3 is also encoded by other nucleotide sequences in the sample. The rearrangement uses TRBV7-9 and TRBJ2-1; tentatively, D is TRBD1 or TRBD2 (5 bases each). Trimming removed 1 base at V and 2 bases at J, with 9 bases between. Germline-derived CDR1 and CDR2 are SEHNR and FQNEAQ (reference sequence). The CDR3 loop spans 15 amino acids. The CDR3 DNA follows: TGTGCCAGCAGCTTAGGGCAGGGACCCTACAATGAGCAGTTCTTC. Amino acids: CASSLGQGPYNEQFF.